This T cell receptor beta chain emerged from a study of blood T cell repertoires in COVID-19. On the study more broadly: Researchers got acute and convalescent COVID-19 samples from the United States, Italy and Spain. Nucleic acid was either cDNA or gDNA, and it came from T cells, B-cell-depleted T cells, or PBMCs.

Authors' processing steps: Cell counts per sample came from amplifying reference gene primers. Produced via immunoSEQ multiplex PCR; TCRdb's table is partial and in-frame only. V and J calls and clone size are given by that table; D and trimming were obtained from the DNA. The sample has 350,000 or so clones; 80% to 95% are singletons. Looked up from germline, CDR1 is MNHNY and CDR2 is SVGAGI (reference sequence). CDR3 length equals 16 residues. Trimming took off 1 base at V and 1 base at J, with 11 bases between the two ends. Recovery meant two consecutive negative NP/OP PCR tests, professional clearance, or resolved symptoms.

This receptor was identified in a woman in her 30s who had recovered from COVID-19. This chain uses TRBV6-6 with TRBJ1-3, with D perhaps TRBD1 (5 bases). What was sequenced was PBMCs or T cells enriched from blood (not recorded which). The CDR3 protein is CASSYYTRVSGNTIYF. In DNA form, the CDR3 reads TGTGCCAGCAGTTACTACACCAGGGTTTCTGGAAACACCATATATTTT.